This TCR beta chain was sequenced during a study of tumor-infiltrating lymphocytes in oesophageal squamous cell carcinoma (dated by TCRdb to 2016 to 2017). The library was prepared using PCR. For sequencing, an Illumina HiSeq 2000 was employed. TCRdb reworked the public reads: Q25 trimming with fastp, MiXCR clone assembly, productive beta chains retained. Rows with one shared CDR3 protein collapse into an entry with the most common genes and DNA. The sample data list roughly 20,000 distinct CDR3 sequences, and 36% of these were observed just once. In total, the top ten clones hold around an eighth of the sample. This clonotype is characterized as medium-sized (0.01 to 0.1%). Its recognized antigen is unknown. The sample holds no much larger clone one base away, and base qualities are not on file. V is reduced by 8 bases and J by 6 bases, leaving a spacing of 11 bases between them. The germline V gene provides CDR1 SGHTA and CDR2 FQGNSA. The CDR3, from cysteine to phenylalanine, totals 12 residues. Only CDR3 DNA remains: 36 bases, in frame from the first base.

The sequence derives from a male donor with esophageal squamous cell carcinoma. The chain is encoded by TRBV7-2 joined to TRBJ2-1, with no reliable assignment of the D segment. Specimen: esophageal tumor tissue. The nucleotides are TGTGCCAGCCGTCCCCTCGGCAATGAGCAGTTCTTC. This gives the protein CASRPLGNEQFF.